This T cell receptor (beta chain) stems from a study of OX40 agonist ivuxolimab in advanced cancers. Study-level background: Melanoma, hepatocellular carcinoma, head and neck or renal cell cancer occurred in dose-escalation patients. A mean age of around 60 years, range roughly 20 to 79, was recorded, and 70% to 85% were male. Three individuals attained partial responses, comprising one hepatocellular carcinoma case and two cutaneous melanoma cases. Whole-study results and caveats: The mean number of expanded clones was higher in CD8+ T cells than in CD4+.

Comments on this clone: No antigen is known for it.

Clones were sequenced by immunoSEQ multiplex PCR, and TCRdb holds only the in-frame ones, with some missing. Here the sample spans 11,000 or so clones, 77% being singletons. There are 14 residues in the CDR3. After removal of 5 bases from V and 4 bases from J, the junction contained 3 bases not matched to a gene. Looked up from germline, CDR1 is SNHLY and CDR2 is FYNNEI. This receptor was identified in an adult with an advanced solid tumor such as melanoma, head and neck, liver or kidney cancer. This rearrangement joins TRBV2 to TRBJ2-7; TRBD1 matches at 12 bases. The source was CD4+ or CD8+ T cells sorted from blood, collected in a trial of the OX40 agonist ivuxolimab. In DNA form, the CDR3 reads TGTGCCAGCAGTCAGGGACAGGGGGCGTACGAGCAGTACTTC. This encodes CASSQGQGAYEQYF.